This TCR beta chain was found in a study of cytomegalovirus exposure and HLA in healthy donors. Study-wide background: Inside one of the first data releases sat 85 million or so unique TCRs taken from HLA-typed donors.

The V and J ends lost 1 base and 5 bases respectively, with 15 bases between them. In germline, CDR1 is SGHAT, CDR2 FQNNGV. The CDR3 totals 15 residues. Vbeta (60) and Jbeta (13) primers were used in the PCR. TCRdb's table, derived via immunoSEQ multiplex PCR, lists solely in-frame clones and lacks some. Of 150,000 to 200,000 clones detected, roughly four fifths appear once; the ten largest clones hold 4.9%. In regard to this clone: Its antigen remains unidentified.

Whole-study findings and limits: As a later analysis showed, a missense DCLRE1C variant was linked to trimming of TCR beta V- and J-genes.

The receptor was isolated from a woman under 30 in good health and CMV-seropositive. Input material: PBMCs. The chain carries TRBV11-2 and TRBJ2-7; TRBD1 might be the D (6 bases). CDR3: CASSLALGQGHEQYF. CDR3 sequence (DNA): TGTGCCAGCAGCTTAGCGTTGGGACAAGGCCACGAGCAGTACTTC.